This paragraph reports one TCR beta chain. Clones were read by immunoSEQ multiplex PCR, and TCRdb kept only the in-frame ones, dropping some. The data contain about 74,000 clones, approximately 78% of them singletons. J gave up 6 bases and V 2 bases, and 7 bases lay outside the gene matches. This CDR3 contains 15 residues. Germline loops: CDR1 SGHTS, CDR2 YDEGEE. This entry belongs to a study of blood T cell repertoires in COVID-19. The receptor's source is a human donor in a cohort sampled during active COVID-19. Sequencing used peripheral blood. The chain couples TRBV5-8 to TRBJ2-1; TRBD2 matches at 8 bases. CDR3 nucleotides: TGTGCCAGCAGCTTAACTGGACTAGCATCCAATGAGCAGTTCTTC. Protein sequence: CASSLTGLASNEQFF.